This TCR beta chain was observed in a study of blood T cell repertoires in COVID-19 (dated by TCRdb to about 2020). Broadly, across the study: The collaborator samples originated in the United States, Italy and Spain and spanned the acute and convalescent phases of COVID-19. The material from the prospective study consisted of cDNA or gDNA derived from T cells, B-cell-depleted T cells, or PBMCs. Deeply sampled blood TCRbeta repertoires from subjects exposed to, actively infected with, or recovered from COVID-19 were included in the dataset. The repertoires were made available in a free public database intended to serve as a resource for research on the immune response to SARS-CoV-2. The samples were drawn from two sources: the first 160 participants of the ongoing ImmuneRACE study, and 1,254 subjects contributed by 6 global collaborators. Sample metadata almost always included a de-identified subject ID, COVID-19 status, age in years and sex. HLA class I and class II types, where available, came from metadata supplied by the sample provider rather than from assay-based typing. What the research found in general, with its limitations: Clinical and demographic metadata were provided uncurated, with the amount varying by source and participant.

The immunoSEQ Assay, a bias-controlled multiplex PCR, was used to amplify TCRbeta CDR3 regions from genomic DNA. The study's processing was this. Nucleated cell counts per sample were estimated from amplification of reference gene primers within the assay. To quantify the absolute abundance of each unique TCRbeta CDR3 rearrangement, sequence reads were collapsed and filtered. Productive Simpson clonality was computed per sample as the square root of Simpson's diversity index over productive rearrangements. TCRdb took this table from immuneACCESS and kept in-frame rearrangements with V and J called. Such tables lack part of the clones; where checked against another copy, unresolved V genes explain under half of the gap, and the rest is unexplained. V and J calls plus clone size are reproduced from that table; the DNA served to infer D and trimming. Here the sample has under 200,000 clones; 75% to 90% occur a single time. In total, the top ten clones hold 13% of the sample.

A note on this clone: It has no known antigen specificity. The record has no base qualities; no much larger clone is one base away.

Participants in the prospective study were enrolled through a virtual design, were aged roughly 18 to 100 years, and lived in 24 United States geographic areas. To assign participants to cohorts, the prospective study relied on clinical history that participants themselves reported in a screening survey and a study questionnaire. ImmuneRACE Cohort 3 recovered participants were defined by two consecutive negative NP/OP PCR tests, healthcare professional clearance, or symptom resolution. In the prospective study, mobile phlebotomists collected whole blood, serum and a nasopharyngeal or oropharyngeal swab from each participant. Additional blood draws and questionnaires over an approximately two-month period could optionally be provided by prospective study participants. Before DNA extraction, blood samples from the prospective study were shipped at room temperature or frozen. This TCR came from a woman between 55 and 75 years old who had recovered from COVID-19. Sequencing was done on a sample of PBMCs or T cells enriched from blood (not recorded which).

The CDR3 has the sequence CATGESYNEQFF. The DNA is as follows: TGTGCCACGGGGGAGTCCTACAATGAGCAGTTCTTC. Here the chain combines TRBV19 and TRBJ2-1; possibly the D gene is TRBD2, per 6 matching bases. The junction shows trimming of 10 bases on V and 1 base on J, plus 8 bases between the germline ends. From the germline V gene (reference sequence), CDR1 is LNHDA and CDR2 is SQIVND. The CDR3 goes from the cysteine to the phenylalanine over 12 residues. Only the CDR3 part of the read is kept: 36 bases, read in frame from the first base.